These 17 T cell receptor beta chains were sequenced from one sample in a study of shared clonotypes between healthy human individuals. Naive CD8 cells were CD45RO-negative, positively selected for CCR7, excluding terminally differentiated effector memory CD45RA+ cells. Assay: immunoSEQ multiplex PCR; the TCRdb copy retains only in-frame clones and omits some. The table lists roughly 2,000,000 clones, about 93% of them singletons, with 1.5% to 2% in the top ten. The specimen was naive CD8+ T cells from PBMCs. The source is a young man in good health. Some clones in this sample may be carry-over from other donors' samples.

The chain has TRBV13 and TRBJ2-2; perhaps TRBD1 as D (6 bases). CDR3 length: 15 residues. CDR1 and CDR2 from the germline V gene are PRHDT and FYEKMQ (reference sequence). V lost 4 bases to trimming and J lost 4 bases, with 13 bases between them. The CDR3 protein is CASSSPTGFTGELFF. CDR3 coding DNA: TGTGCCAGCAGCTCCCCTACAGGGTTCACCGGGGAGCTGTTTTTT.

This sequence joins TRBV9 and TRBJ2-5; D unresolved. CDR1 and CDR2 from the germline V gene are SGDLS and YYNGEE. V was shortened by 2 bases and J by 0 bases, with 11 bases between the two germline ends. The CDR3 spans 15 residues. CDR3 DNA sequence: TGTGCCAGCAGCGTTCTTGGCAGGTACCAAGAGACCCAGTACTTC. Protein: CASSVLGRYQETQYF.

The chain has TRBV9 and TRBJ1-1, with 12 bases lining up with TRBD1. This CDR3 spans 17 amino acids. Per germline, CDR1 SGDLS and CDR2 YYNGEE. V lost 4 bases to trimming and J lost 4 bases; unmatched junction nucleotides: 11. CDR3 bases: TGTGCCAGCAGCCCGACGGGACAGGGGGCAAGGACCACTGAAGCTTTCTTT. Translation gives CASSPTGQGARTTEAFF.

CDR3 protein: CASSLARDRGPTEAFF. DNA of the CDR3: TGTGCCAGCAGCTTGGCGCGCGACAGGGGGCCCACTGAAGCTTTCTTT. This chain connects TRBV5-8 to TRBJ1-1; 10 nucleotides match TRBD1. V was pared by 0 bases and J by 4 bases, with 6 bases of the junction left unmatched. Looked up from germline, CDR1 is SGHTS and CDR2 is YDEGEE. The CDR3 has 16 amino acids.

Concerning this clone itself: The same CDR3 can be traced to other DNA sequences in this sample. CDR3 in DNA: TGTGCCAGCAGTTTATCGCCCCAAGGGTGGACTGAAGCTTTCTTT. It yields the protein CASSLSPQGWTEAFF. This rearrangement joins TRBV27 to TRBJ1-1; D not resolved. Germline CDR1 and CDR2: MNHEY and SMNVEV (reference sequence). This CDR3 has 15 residues. The V end was cut by 0 bases, the J end by 5 bases, with 13 bases between.

This chain connects TRBV30 to TRBJ2-7, with D unclear. This CDR3 is built from 12 residues. Germline V lookup: CDR1 GTSNPN, CDR2 SVGIG (reference sequence). The CDR3 is CEPVADSYEQYF. CDR3 nucleotide sequence: TGTGAGCCGGTAGCTGACTCCTACGAGCAGTACTTC.

The V and J genes are TRBV28 and TRBJ1-1; D gene ambiguous. Trimming removed 2 bases from V and 0 bases from J, with 10 bases in between. The germline V gene encodes CDR1 MDHEN and CDR2 SYDVKM. The CDR3 extends over 15 amino acids. The CDR3 loop is CASSLAVTVNTEAFF. CDR3 coding DNA: TGTGCCAGCAGTTTAGCGGTCACGGTGAACACTGAAGCTTTCTTT.

The gene calls are TRBV9 and TRBJ2-7; possible D gene TRBD2, 7 bases. The germline CDR1 and CDR2 sequences are SGDLS and YYNGEE. The ends were cut back, 0 bases at V and 3 bases at J, with 13 bases in the middle. This CDR3 comprises 15 residues. CDR3 bases: TGTGCCAGCAGCGTAGGTGGGGGGGCTGGCTACGAGCAGTACTTC. Protein: CASSVGGGAGYEQYF.

On this clone itself: The sample holds other DNA sequences that translate to the same CDR3. The rearrangement uses TRBV9 and TRBJ2-6; D uncertain. The germline V and J ends were trimmed by 4 bases and 1 base, with 3 bases remaining between them. Germline CDR1 SGDLS, CDR2 YYNGEE. This CDR3 spans 13 amino acids. The CDR3 reads CASSTSGANVLTF. The CDR3 nucleotides are TGTGCCAGCAGCACATCTGGGGCCAACGTCCTGACTTTC.

The CDR3 region is CATRARDRLPHSNQPQHF. The CDR3 DNA sequence: TGTGCCACCCGTGCACGGGACCGACTCCCCCATAGCAATCAGCCCCAGCATTTT. The chain has TRBV15 and TRBJ1-5; tentatively, D is TRBD1 (5 bases). From germline, CDR1 is LNHNV and CDR2 YYDKDF (reference sequence). The CDR3 covers 18 residues. Trimming removed 8 bases from V and 0 bases from J, with 23 bases in between.

The chain links TRBV19 to TRBJ1-4; the D is unclear. V lost 1 base, J lost 6 bases, and 18 bases lay in between. The germline gives CDR1 LNHDA, CDR2 SQIVND (reference sequence). The CDR3 consists of 17 residues. CDR3 in amino acids: CASSIGGILPPDEKLFF. CDR3 DNA: TGTGCCAGTAGTATAGGGGGTATCCTCCCTCCCGATGAAAAACTGTTTTTT.

V is TRBV7-9 and J is TRBJ1-1, with D possibly TRBD1 on 5 matching bases. The CDR3 consists of 15 residues. Germline CDR1 is SEHNR and CDR2 is FQNEAQ (reference sequence). Trimming shortened V by 5 bases and J by 5 bases, and 18 bases separated the two germline ends. CDR3 residues: CASSSLRGKGTEAFF. In DNA form, the CDR3 reads TGTGCCAGCAGCAGCTTGCGGGGGAAGGGGACTGAAGCTTTCTTT.

The gene calls are TRBV15 and TRBJ2-2; D ambiguous. Germline CDR1 reads LNHNV; CDR2 reads YYDKDF (reference sequence). V was cut by 4 bases and J by 4 bases, with 7 bases left in between. This CDR3 has 13 amino acids. CDR3 region: CATSNTGTGELFF. In DNA, the CDR3 is TGTGCCACCAGCAACACGGGCACCGGGGAGCTGTTTTTT.

The chain recombines TRBV21-1 with TRBJ2-7. TRBV21-1 is labeled a pseudogene. The CDR3 has 16 residues. CDR3 sequence: CASSKVTWNPLYEQYF. Here the CDR3 DNA reads TGTGCCAGCAGCAAAGTCACCTGGAATCCCCTCTACGAGCAGTACTTC.

Details on this clone: This specimen includes other DNA sequences encoding the same CDR3. J is TRBJ2-1 and V is TRBV27, with D uncertain. Trimming pared 0 bases from V and 7 bases from J, leaving 7 bases between. There are 13 residues in the CDR3. Germline V gives CDR1 MNHEY, CDR2 SMNVEV (reference sequence). In DNA form, the CDR3 reads TGTGCCAGCAGTTTATCCTTACTAAATGAGCAGTTCTTC. Its protein is CASSLSLLNEQFF.

With regard to this clone: Distinct nucleotide sequences in the sample also encode this CDR3. The chain carries TRBV28 and TRBJ1-1; D uncertain. The germline V and J ends were trimmed by 3 bases and 0 bases, with 5 bases remaining between them. Germline loops: CDR1 MDHEN, CDR2 SYDVKM. This CDR3 region has 13 residues. The CDR3 is CASSLVLNTEAFF. CDR3 in DNA: TGTGCCAGCAGTTTGGTTCTGAACACTGAAGCTTTCTTT.

Note on this clone: The junction departs from the called germline gene at one end, perhaps through a read error. Other nucleotide sequences in the sample specify the same CDR3. In nucleotides, the CDR3 is TGCGCCAGCAGCCAAGCACCCACGGACTCTACTGCCTACGAGCAGTACTTT. Its protein is CASSQAPTDSTAYEQYF. The chain links TRBV4-1 to TRBJ2-7; possible D gene TRBD2, 5 bases. There are 17 residues in the CDR3. Germline loops: CDR1 MGHRA, CDR2 YSYEKL.